This T cell receptor (beta chain) was sequenced for a study of long-term antiretroviral therapy in people with HIV. The immunoSEQ assay was v3.0, run at survey level. 40,000-50,000 T-cell genomes per sample were the sequencing target. Clones were sequenced by immunoSEQ multiplex PCR, and TCRdb holds only the in-frame ones, with some missing. The sample shows about 30,000 clones, more than 75% of them seen only once. The V and J ends lost 1 base and 8 bases, in that order; junction bases with no gene match: 8. The CDR3 covers 17 residues. CDR1 is MGHRA, CDR2 YSYEKL, per germline. Source: unsorted PBMCs, taken roughly 2.9 years before starting antiretroviral therapy. The sequence was collected from a woman aged 25 to 45 with HIV. The chain employs TRBV4-1 and TRBJ2-1; 13 nucleotides align to TRBD2. This CDR3 reads CASSQGLAGGRRHEQFF. The CDR3 DNA reads as TGCGCCAGCAGCCAAGGACTAGCGGGGGGCCGACGGCATGAGCAGTTCTTC.